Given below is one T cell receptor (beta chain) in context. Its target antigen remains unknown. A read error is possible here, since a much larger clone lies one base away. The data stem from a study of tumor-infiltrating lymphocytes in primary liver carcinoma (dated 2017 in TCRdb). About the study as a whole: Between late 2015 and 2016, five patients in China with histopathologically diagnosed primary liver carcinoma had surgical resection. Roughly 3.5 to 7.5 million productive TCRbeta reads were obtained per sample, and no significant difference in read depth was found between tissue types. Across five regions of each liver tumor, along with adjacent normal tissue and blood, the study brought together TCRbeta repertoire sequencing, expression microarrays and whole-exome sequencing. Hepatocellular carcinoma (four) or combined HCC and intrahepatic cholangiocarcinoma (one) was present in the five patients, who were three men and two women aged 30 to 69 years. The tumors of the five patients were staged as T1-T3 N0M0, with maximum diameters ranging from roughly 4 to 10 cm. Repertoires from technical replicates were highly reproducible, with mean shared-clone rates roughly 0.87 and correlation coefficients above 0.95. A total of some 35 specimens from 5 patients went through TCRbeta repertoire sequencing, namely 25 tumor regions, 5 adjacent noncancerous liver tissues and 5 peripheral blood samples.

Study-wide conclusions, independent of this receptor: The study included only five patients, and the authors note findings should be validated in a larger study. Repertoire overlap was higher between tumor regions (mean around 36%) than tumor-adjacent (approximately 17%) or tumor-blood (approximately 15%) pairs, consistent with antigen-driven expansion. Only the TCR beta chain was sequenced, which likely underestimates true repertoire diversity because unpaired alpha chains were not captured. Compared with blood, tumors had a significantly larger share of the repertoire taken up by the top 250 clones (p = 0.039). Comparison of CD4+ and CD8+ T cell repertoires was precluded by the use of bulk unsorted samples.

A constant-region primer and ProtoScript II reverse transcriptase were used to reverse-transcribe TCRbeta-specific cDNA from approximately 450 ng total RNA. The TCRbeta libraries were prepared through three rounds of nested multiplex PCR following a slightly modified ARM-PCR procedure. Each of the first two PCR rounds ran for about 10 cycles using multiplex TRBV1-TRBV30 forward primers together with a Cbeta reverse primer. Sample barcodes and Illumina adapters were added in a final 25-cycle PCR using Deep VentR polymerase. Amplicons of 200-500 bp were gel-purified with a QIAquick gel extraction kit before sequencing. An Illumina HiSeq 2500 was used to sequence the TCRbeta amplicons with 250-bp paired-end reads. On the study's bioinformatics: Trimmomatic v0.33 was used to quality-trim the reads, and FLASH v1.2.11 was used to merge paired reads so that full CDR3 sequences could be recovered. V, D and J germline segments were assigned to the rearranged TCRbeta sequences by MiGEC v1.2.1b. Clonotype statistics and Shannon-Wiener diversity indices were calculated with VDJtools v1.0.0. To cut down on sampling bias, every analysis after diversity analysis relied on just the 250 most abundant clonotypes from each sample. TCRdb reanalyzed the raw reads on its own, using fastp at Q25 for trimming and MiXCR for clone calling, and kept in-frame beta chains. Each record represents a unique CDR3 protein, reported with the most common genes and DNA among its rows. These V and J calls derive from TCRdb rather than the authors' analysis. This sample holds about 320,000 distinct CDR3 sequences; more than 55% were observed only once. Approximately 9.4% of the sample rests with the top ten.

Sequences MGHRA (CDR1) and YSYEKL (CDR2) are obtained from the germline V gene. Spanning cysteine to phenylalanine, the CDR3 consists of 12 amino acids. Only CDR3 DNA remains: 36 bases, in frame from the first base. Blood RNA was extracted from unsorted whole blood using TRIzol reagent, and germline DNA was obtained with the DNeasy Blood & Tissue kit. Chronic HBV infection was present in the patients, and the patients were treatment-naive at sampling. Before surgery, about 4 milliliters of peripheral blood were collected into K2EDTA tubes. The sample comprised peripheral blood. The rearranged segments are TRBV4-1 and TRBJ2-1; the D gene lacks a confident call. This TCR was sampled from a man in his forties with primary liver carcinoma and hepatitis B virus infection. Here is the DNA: TGCGCCAGCAGCCAGGTCTACAATGAGCAGTCCTTC. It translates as CASSQVYNEQSF.